The 14 T cell receptor beta chains given below trace back to one sample, sequenced in a study of T cell repertoires in ileal Crohn's disease. Data came from immunoSEQ multiplex PCR; TCRdb stores just in-frame clones and leaves some out. The repertoire consists of 11,000 to 15,000 clones, with around 84% occurring once and the leading ten covering 6.5%. The sequenced material came from ileal tissue. Receptors originate from an adult with Crohn's disease.

The chain is built from TRBV10-3 and TRBJ2-2, with D tentatively TRBD2 (5 bases). V dropped 3 bases and J dropped 3 bases, with 20 bases sitting between them. The CDR3 runs 18 residues. Looked up from germline, CDR1 is ENHRY and CDR2 is SYGVKD. CDR3 in DNA: TGTGCCATCAGTGAACGAAGATTAGGAGGCGTCGACACCGGGGAGCTGTTTTTT. Amino acid sequence: CAISERRLGGVDTGELFF.

This chain links TRBV28 with TRBJ1-2; the match to TRBD1 covers 10 bases. V lost 5 bases to trimming and J lost 6 bases; unmatched junction nucleotides: 12. The CDR3 length is 16 residues. The germline gives CDR1 MDHEN, CDR2 SYDVKM. The CDR3 protein is CASSLLTPGTGDGYTF. The CDR3 DNA follows: TGTGCCAGCAGTCTGCTAACCCCCGGGACAGGGGATGGCTACACCTTC.

CDR3 sequence (DNA): TGTGCCAGCAGTAATGGGGCGAACACTGAAGCTTTCTTT. Its protein is CASSNGANTEAFF. V usage is TRBV6-6 and J usage is TRBJ1-1, with a weak D call TRBD1 (5 bases). From germline, CDR1 is MNHNY and CDR2 SVGAGI (reference sequence). V lost 5 bases and J lost 1, with 8 bases in between. The CDR3 runs to 13 residues.

The chain links TRBV5-5 to TRBJ1-3, with TRBD1 identical over 8 bases. The CDR3 spans 15 residues. V trimming: 3 bases; J trimming: 0 bases; junction bases outside the gene matches: 2. Germline-derived CDR1 and CDR2 are SGHKS and YYEKEE (reference sequence). CDR3 DNA sequence: TGTGCCAGCAGCTCTGACAGGGGCTCTGGAAACACCATATATTTT. It is translated as CASSSDRGSGNTIYF. Full variable domain (remainder filled in from reference TRBV5-5 and TRBJ1-3): DAGVTQSPTHLIKTRGQQVTLRCSPISGHKSVSWYQQVLGQGPQFIFQYYEKEERGRGNFPDRFSARQFPNYSSELNVNALLLGDSALYLCASSSDRGSGNTIYFGEGSWLTVV.

The chain is built from TRBV5-4 and TRBJ2-7; the D gene is possibly TRBD2 (7 bases). V gave up 4 bases and J gave up 0 bases, with 14 bases separating them. This CDR3 is built from 15 residues. Germline V gene sequence: CDR1 SGHNT, CDR2 YYREEE (reference sequence). This chain's CDR3 is CASSRTAGASYEQYF. The DNA of the CDR3 is TGTGCCAGCAGCCGGACGGCGGGGGCCTCCTACGAGCAGTACTTC.

The chain employs TRBV7-2 and TRBJ2-5; possible D gene TRBD2, 6 bases. Trimming took 5 bases from V and 5 from J, leaving 12 bases between them. The CDR3 totals 13 residues. Germline CDR1 and CDR2: SGHTA and FQGNSA. The CDR3 loop reads CASSRGFGETQYF. CDR3 nucleotide sequence: TGTGCCAGCAGCCGGGGGTTTGGGGAGACCCAGTACTTC.

The chain links TRBV6-5 to TRBJ2-7; D is undetermined. V was pared by 6 bases and J by 3 bases, with 12 bases between. The CDR3 spans 13 residues. Germline CDR1 is MNHEY and CDR2 is SVGAGI. CDR3 bases: TGTGCCAGCAGCCTGGCAGCGAACTACGAGCAGTACTTC. It is translated as CASSLAANYEQYF.

CDR3 sequence reads: CASNSGTGTGLNYGYTF. CDR3 DNA sequence: TGTGCCAGTAATTCCGGGACAGGGACAGGACTAAACTATGGCTACACCTTC. The chain combines TRBV19 with TRBJ1-2; 9 nucleotides align to TRBD1. The CDR3 consists of 17 residues. The ends lost 7 bases at V and 2 bases at J; junction bases unmatched: 14. Per germline, CDR1 LNHDA and CDR2 SQIVND (reference sequence).

The rearrangement links TRBV28 to TRBJ1-1, with D possibly being TRBD1 (6 bases). Trimming cost V 2 bases and J 3 bases, with 19 bases left between them. This CDR3 has 17 residues. Germline loops: CDR1 MDHEN, CDR2 SYDVKM. CDR3 DNA sequence: TGTGCCAGCAGTTTAAACTCGTGGGGAGGGGGGGACACTGAAGCTTTCTTT. Amino acid sequence: CASSLNSWGGGDTEAFF.

The chain joins TRBV11-2 to TRBJ2-3; 8 bases map to TRBD2. Germline loops: CDR1 SGHAT, CDR2 FQNNGV. V lost 0 bases to trimming and J lost 2 bases; unmatched junction nucleotides: 1. There are 15 residues in the CDR3. The chain's CDR3 is CASSLDGGATDTQYF. Here the CDR3 DNA reads TGTGCCAGCAGCTTAGACGGGGGGGCCACAGATACGCAGTATTTT.

The rearrangement uses TRBV9 and TRBJ1-3; D is possibly TRBD1 (5 bases). The germline V and J ends were trimmed by 2 bases and 2 bases, with 8 bases remaining between them. CDR3 length: 14 residues. Germline lookup yields CDR1 SGDLS and CDR2 YYNGEE. CDR3 in amino acids: CASSVDSTGNTIYF. CDR3 DNA sequence: TGTGCCAGCAGCGTCGACAGCACTGGAAACACCATATATTTT.

This chain uses TRBV9 with TRBJ2-7, with TRBD2 identical over 14 bases. CDR3 length equals 14 residues. Trimming cost V 4 bases and J 6 bases; bases outside gene matches: 3. Germline V CDR1 and CDR2: SGDLS, YYNGEE. CDR3 amino acids: CASSPGLAGAEQYF. The CDR3 DNA sequence: TGTGCCAGCAGCCCGGGACTAGCGGGAGCCGAGCAGTACTTC.

The chain links TRBV23-1 to TRBJ1-1; D is uncertain. TRBV23-1 is an open reading frame whose function is uncertain. CDR3 length equals 15 residues. Trimming removed 0 bases at V and 2 bases at J, with 10 bases between. CDR3 protein: CASSQSRQANTEAFF. The CDR3 region has the DNA TGCGCCAGCAGTCAATCCCGACAAGCCAACACTGAAGCTTTCTTT.

The chain carries TRBV29-1 and TRBJ1-4; D gene unclear. Germline CDR1 SQVTM, CDR2 ANQGSEA. There are 15 residues in the CDR3. With 7 bases removed from V and 3 bases from J, the gap between germline ends came to 18 bases. CDR3 protein: CSASEFRQANEKLFF. CDR3 in DNA: TGCAGCGCTTCGGAATTCCGCCAGGCTAATGAAAAACTGTTTTTT.